The source of this T cell receptor (beta chain) is a study of control samples from healthy donors and cancer patients. Assay: immunoSEQ multiplex PCR; the TCRdb copy retains only in-frame clones and omits some. The sample lists about 120,000 clones, over 90% occurring once. The source material was blood. The sequence derives from a man younger than 40 in good health.

This CDR3 reads CASSEALLGFYEQYF. The DNA of the CDR3 is TGTGCCAGCAGTGAAGCGCTTCTGGGGTTCTACGAGCAGTACTTC. The chain couples TRBV2 to TRBJ2-7; D ambiguous. Between the trimmed V and J ends, which lost 0 bases and 3 bases, there was a span of 12 bases. Germline V lookup: CDR1 SNHLY, CDR2 FYNNEI. This CDR3 region has 15 residues.